What follows is one T cell receptor beta chain and its context. The sample originates from a study of blood T cell repertoires in COVID-19. Study information: Donors in the United States, Italy and Spain gave samples during acute or convalescent COVID-19. PBMCs, B-cell-depleted T cells, or T cells were the source of the cDNA or gDNA that made up the material.

Seattle patient enrollment occurred during active infection, with longitudinal follow-up thereafter. The authors' processing: Estimation of nucleated cell counts relied on the amplification of reference gene primers. Assay: immunoSEQ multiplex PCR; the TCRdb copy retains only in-frame clones and omits some. The DNA gave D and trimming, while V, J and clone size come from that table. Of roughly 570,000 clones in the sample, 85% to 90% were seen once. Trimming removed 5 bases from V and 14 bases from J, with 13 bases in between. CDR3 length equals 12 residues. Germline-derived CDR1 and CDR2 are MGHDK and SYGVNS.

The source material was peripheral blood. The chain carries TRBV25-1 and TRBJ1-6; D is possibly TRBD1 (6 bases). The source is a woman aged 45-60 years with COVID-19, enrolled during active disease. The CDR3 reads CASSTQGITLHF. The CDR3, as DNA: TGTGCCAGCAGTACACAGGGCATAACCCTCCACTTT.